The 8 T cell receptor beta chains in this list originate from one sample, sequenced in a study of circulating and synovial CD4+ cells in juvenile arthritis. The assay was immunoSEQ multiplex PCR, and TCRdb's table has in-frame clones only and misses some. The sample has approximately 36,000 clones; roughly 94% are singletons. The sequencing sample was made of CD4+ T cells from blood. All receptors derive from a human donor with juvenile idiopathic arthritis.

The rearrangement uses TRBV9 and TRBJ2-7; D call uncertain. Germline CDR1 is SGDLS and CDR2 is YYNGEE. V was shortened by 0 bases and J by 3 bases, with 7 bases between the two germline ends. The CDR3 is 13 residues long. CDR3 in amino acids: CASSVAAGYEQYF. CDR3 nucleotide sequence: TGTGCCAGCAGCGTAGCGGCAGGCTACGAGCAGTACTTC.

This clone showed up just once. CDR3 amino acids: CASSGQGSGNTIYF. CDR3 DNA sequence: TGTGCCAGCAGCGGACAGGGCTCTGGAAACACCATATATTTT. This rearrangement joins TRBV2 to TRBJ1-3, with TRBD1 identical over 8 bases. There are 14 residues in the CDR3. The J segment lost 0 bases and the V segment lost 6 bases, leaving 1 base of the junction unmatched. The V gene's germline CDR1 is SNHLY and CDR2 FYNNEI.

The CDR3 reads CASSKVKGLPSTNEKLFF. CDR3 bases: TGTGCCAGCAGCAAAGTTAAAGGACTTCCTTCAACTAATGAAAAACTGTTTTTT. J is TRBJ1-4 and V is TRBV21-1. TRBV21-1 is listed as a pseudogene. The CDR3 runs 18 residues.

This rearrangement joins TRBV7-2 to TRBJ1-1, with TRBD1 matching 10 bases. Germline V gene lookup returns CDR1 SGHTA and CDR2 FQGNSA. The V gene end was trimmed by 5 bases and the J gene end by 1 base; junction bases not matched to a gene: 4. The CDR3 totals 15 residues. CDR3 nucleotide sequence: TGTGCCAGCAGCGGCCGGGACAGGGGGAACACTGAAGCTTTCTTT. This sequence encodes CASSGRDRGNTEAFF. Drawing the rest from reference TRBV7-2 and TRBJ1-1, the complete variable domain is GAGVSQSPSNKVTEKGKDVELRCDPISGHTALYWYRQSLGQGLEFLIYFQGNSAPDKSGLPSDRFSAERTGGSVSTLTIQRTQQEDSAVYLCASSGRDRGNTEAFFGQGTRLTVV.

The chain has TRBV30 and TRBJ2-5; D not resolved. The V gene lost 2 bases and the J gene lost 5 bases, with 6 bases spanning the gap. Germline V CDR1 and CDR2: GTSNPN, SVGIG (reference sequence). This CDR3 is 11 amino acids long. The chain's CDR3 is CAWSPLETQYF. DNA for the CDR3: TGTGCCTGGAGTCCGTTGGAGACCCAGTACTTC.

The chain couples TRBV11-1 to TRBJ1-2, with 8 bases aligning to TRBD1. There are 16 residues in the CDR3. From germline, CDR1 is SGHAT and CDR2 FQDESV (reference sequence). The V gene end was trimmed by 3 bases and the J gene end by 0 bases; junction bases not matched to a gene: 6. In nucleotides, the CDR3 is TGTGCCAGCAGCTTTGAAACGACAGGGGCTAACTATGGCTACACCTTC. Its translation is CASSFETTGANYGYTF.

This sequence joins TRBV7-9 and TRBJ1-2; D gene uncertain. Germline V gene lookup returns CDR1 SEHNR and CDR2 FQNEAQ (reference sequence). The V end was cut by 6 bases, the J end by 4 bases, with 12 bases between. The CDR3 consists of 13 residues. The CDR3: CASRLPGPYGYTF. The CDR3, as DNA: TGTGCCAGCAGGCTACCAGGCCCCTATGGCTACACCTTC.

The chain is built from TRBV11-1 and TRBJ2-3; D is perhaps TRBD2 (7 bases). This CDR3 region has 17 residues. Germline CDR1 and CDR2: SGHAT and FQDESV (reference sequence). Deletions cut 5 bases from V and 0 bases from J, with 18 bases between. DNA of the CDR3: TGTGCCAGCAGCCCACGACTGGGGGGGGCTAGCACAGATACGCAGTATTTT. It yields the protein CASSPRLGGASTDTQYF.